Shown below are 14 T cell receptor beta chains from a single sample sequenced in a study of T cell responses to AZD1222 COVID-19 vaccine. Method: immunoSEQ multiplex PCR; TCRdb's copy keeps in-frame clones and lacks some. The table includes 150,000 or so clones, roughly 92% detected once. This specimen consisted of peripheral blood, obtained on day 0 of AZD1222 vaccination. The receptors originated from an adult in good health.

This rearrangement joins TRBV7-2 to TRBJ1-2, with 7 bases identical to TRBD1. CDR1 and CDR2 (germline): SGHTA, FQGNSA. CDR3 size: 13 residues. J was trimmed by 4 bases and V by 5 bases; bases with no gene match: 4. The DNA of the CDR3 is TGTGCCAGCAGCACCCGACAGGGCTATGGCTACACCTTC. The encoded protein is CASSTRQGYGYTF.

The V gene is TRBV4-1, the J gene TRBJ2-1; tentative D call: TRBD2 (6 bases). The CDR3 covers 18 residues. V shed 0 bases and J shed 9 bases, with 24 bases lying between them. Germline values: CDR1 MGHRA, CDR2 YSYEKL. The CDR3 sequence: CASSQDSPTTNRRGEQFF. The DNA of the CDR3 is TGCGCCAGCAGCCAAGATAGTCCCACTACTAATAGGCGGGGTGAGCAGTTCTTC.

A note on this clone: Mismatch with germline at one junction end may stem from a read error. This chain connects TRBV6-5 to TRBJ1-2; D not resolved. This CDR3 has 11 residues. The germline gives CDR1 MNHEY, CDR2 SVGAGI. This CDR3 reads CASTTTSVAAF. The CDR3 DNA reads TGTGCCAGTACCACTACATCGGTCGCGGCCTTC.

As to this clone: In the same sample, other DNA sequences code for this CDR3. The J gene is TRBJ1-4, the V gene TRBV28; TRBD1 matches 8 bases. The CDR3 runs to 15 residues. Per germline, CDR1 MDHEN and CDR2 SYDVKM. Germline trimming cut 4 bases from V and 0 bases from J; bases unmatched to any gene: 1. The CDR3 nucleotides read TGTGCCAGCAGTTGGGACAGGACAACTAATGAAAAACTGTTTTTT. This gives the protein CASSWDRTTNEKLFF.

V gene TRBV5-1 combines with J gene TRBJ1-4; the D is unclear. Germline V gene lookup returns CDR1 SGHRS and CDR2 YFSETQ. V lost 3 bases and J lost 0, with 15 bases in between. This CDR3 comprises 17 residues. This CDR3 reads CASSYGRTGSTNEKLFF. In DNA, the CDR3 is TGCGCCAGCAGCTACGGACGGACCGGGTCAACTAATGAAAAACTGTTTTTT.

This chain links TRBV5-1 with TRBJ2-7, with 7 bases matching TRBD1. The V and J ends lost 4 bases and 6 bases, in that order; junction bases with no gene match: 7. This CDR3 is 13 amino acids long. Germline assignment: CDR1 SGHRS and CDR2 YFSETQ. CDR3 in amino acids: CASSPPWTGEQYF. DNA for the CDR3: TGCGCCAGCAGCCCACCCTGGACAGGCGAGCAGTACTTC. The complete variable domain, with remaining parts taken from reference TRBV5-1 and TRBJ2-7, reads KAGVTQTPRYLIKTRGQQVTLSCSPISGHRSVSWYQQTPGQGLQFLFEYFSETQRNKGNFPGRFSGRQFSNSRSEMNVSTLELGDSALYLCASSPPWTGEQYFGPGTRLTVT.

The chain combines TRBV7-2 with TRBJ2-1; 9 nucleotides agree with TRBD1. Germline V gene sequence: CDR1 SGHTA, CDR2 FQGNSA. The CDR3 totals 17 residues. The J segment lost 8 bases and the V segment lost 3 bases, leaving 14 bases of the junction unmatched. CDR3 sequence reads: CASSFIRRGTGLDEQFF. The DNA for the CDR3 is TGTGCCAGCAGCTTTATTAGAAGAGGGACAGGGCTCGATGAGCAGTTCTTC.

The rearrangement links TRBV2 to TRBJ1-5; TRBD1 matches 11 bases. Germline CDR1 reads SNHLY; CDR2 reads FYNNEI. The CDR3 runs 18 residues. The V and J ends lost 5 bases and 1 base, in that order; junction bases with no gene match: 10. CDR3 amino acids: CASSSGTGGLLSNQPQHF. In DNA form, the CDR3 reads TGTGCCAGCAGTTCCGGGACAGGGGGTCTGTTAAGCAATCAGCCCCAGCATTTT.

The CDR3 loop is CASSLGGAIVNSPLHF. CDR3 DNA: TGTGCCAGCAGTTTAGGGGGCGCAATTGTTAATTCACCCCTCCACTTT. The V call is TRBV27, the J call TRBJ1-6; perhaps TRBD1 as D (6 bases). V was shortened by 2 bases and J by 6 bases, with 14 bases between the two germline ends. CDR3 size: 16 residues. Per the germline V gene, CDR1 is MNHEY and CDR2 is SMNVEV (reference sequence).

This chain uses TRBV2 with TRBJ2-2; the D gene is possibly TRBD2 (5 bases). Germline V CDR1 and CDR2: SNHLY, FYNNEI. This CDR3 has 14 amino acids. V lost 6 bases and J lost 6, with 14 bases in between. Here the CDR3 reads CASRLEVTAGELFF. In DNA, the CDR3 is TGTGCCAGCAGATTGGAGGTAACGGCCGGGGAGCTGTTTTTT. The whole variable domain, remainder taken from reference TRBV2 and TRBJ2-2, is EPEVTQTPSHQVTQMGQEVILRCVPISNHLYFYWYRQILGQKVEFLVSFYNNEISEKSEIFDDQFSVERPDGSNFTLKIRSTKLEDSAMYFCASRLEVTAGELFFGEGSRLTVL.

The gene calls are TRBV28 and TRBJ1-2; D is ambiguous. Between the trimmed V and J ends, which lost 5 bases and 0 bases, there was a span of 13 bases. Germline V CDR1 and CDR2: MDHEN, SYDVKM. This CDR3 spans 15 amino acids. For the CDR3, the DNA is TGTGCCAGCAGTGGTGAGGCAGGAACTAACTATGGCTACACCTTC. Its protein product is CASSGEAGTNYGYTF.

This chain connects TRBV29-1 to TRBJ2-7, with 7 bases lining up with TRBD1. Looked up from germline, CDR1 is SQVTM and CDR2 is ANQGSEA. V shed 2 bases, J shed 1 base, and the junction held 5 bases outside the gene matches. This CDR3 contains 14 residues. CDR3: CSVENRGQSYEQYF. CDR3 in DNA: TGCAGCGTTGAAAACAGGGGACAATCCTACGAGCAGTACTTC.

The rearrangement links TRBV19 to TRBJ2-5, with 9 bases matching TRBD2. The V gene's germline CDR1 is LNHDA and CDR2 SQIVND (reference sequence). This CDR3 spans 15 amino acids. V lost 3 bases to trimming and J lost 5 bases; unmatched junction nucleotides: 7. The CDR3 sequence: CASSMSRGGHETQYF. DNA for the CDR3: TGTGCCAGTAGTATGTCGCGGGGGGGCCACGAGACCCAGTACTTC.

The chain combines TRBV5-1 with TRBJ2-6; 11 nucleotides match TRBD1. This CDR3 comprises 19 residues. The germline CDR1 and CDR2 sequences are SGHRS and YFSETQ. V lost 0 bases, J lost 2 bases, and 7 bases stayed unmatched. In nucleotides, the CDR3 is TGCGCCAGCAGCTTGGCCCCGGGGACAGGGGGAGCTGGGGCCAACGTCCTGACTTTC. Protein product: CASSLAPGTGGAGANVLTF.